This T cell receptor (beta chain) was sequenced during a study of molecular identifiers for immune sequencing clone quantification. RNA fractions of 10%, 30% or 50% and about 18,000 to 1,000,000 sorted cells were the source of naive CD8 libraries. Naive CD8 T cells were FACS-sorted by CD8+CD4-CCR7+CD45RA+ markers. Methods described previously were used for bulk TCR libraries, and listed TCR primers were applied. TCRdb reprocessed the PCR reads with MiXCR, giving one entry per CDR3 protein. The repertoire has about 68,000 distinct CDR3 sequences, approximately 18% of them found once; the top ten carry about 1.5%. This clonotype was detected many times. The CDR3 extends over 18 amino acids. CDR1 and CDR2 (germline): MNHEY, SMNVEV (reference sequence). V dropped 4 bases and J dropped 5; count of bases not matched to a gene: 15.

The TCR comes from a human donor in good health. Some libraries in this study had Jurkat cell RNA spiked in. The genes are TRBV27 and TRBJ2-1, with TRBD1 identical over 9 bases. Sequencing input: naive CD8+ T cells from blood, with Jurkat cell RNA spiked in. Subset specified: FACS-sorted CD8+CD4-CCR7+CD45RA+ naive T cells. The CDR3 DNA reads TGTGCCAGCAGTTCCCCATACCGGGACAGGGTAAGGGACAATGAGCAGTTCTTC. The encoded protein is CASSSPYRDRVRDNEQFF.